The 5 T cell receptor beta chains below were found in one sample sequenced in a study of T cell responses to AZD1222 COVID-19 vaccine. Sequencing was performed with immunoSEQ multiplex PCR; in TCRdb, only in-frame clones are kept and a portion is missing. The profile shows about 130,000 clones, approximately 90% of them singletons. The sample was peripheral blood, taken on day 0 of AZD1222 vaccination. The receptors come from an adult in good health.

The V and J genes are TRBV5-7 and TRBJ2-2; D possibly matches TRBD1 or TRBD2 (6 bases each). TRBV5-7 is annotated as an ORF whose role is uncertain. The CDR3 consists of 18 residues. V lost 0 bases and J 6 bases, leaving 21 bases between the germline ends. CDR3 sequence: CASSLEVRSGAQAGELFF. As DNA, the CDR3 is TGTGCCAGCAGCTTGGAGGTTCGATCGGGGGCGCAGGCCGGGGAGCTGTTTTTT.

V is TRBV9 and J is TRBJ1-6; D is unclear. CDR1 is SGDLS, CDR2 YYNGEE, per germline. Between the trimmed V and J ends, which lost 2 bases and 11 bases, there was a span of 8 bases. The CDR3 consists of 12 residues. This chain's CDR3 is CASSVGGTPLHF. DNA of the CDR3: TGTGCCAGCAGCGTTGGTGGGACACCCCTCCACTTT.

The V and J genes are TRBV5-4 and TRBJ2-1; no clear D. The germline V and J ends were trimmed by 2 bases and 6 bases, with 9 bases remaining between them. CDR3 size: 13 residues. The germline gives CDR1 SGHNT, CDR2 YYREEE (reference sequence). As DNA, the CDR3 is TGTGCCAGCAGCTTCCCCATGAGCAATGAGCAGTTCTTC. Encoded protein: CASSFPMSNEQFF.

This clone turned up a few times. V is TRBV5-1 and J is TRBJ2-5; 11 bases align to TRBD1. CDR1 SGHRS and CDR2 YFSETQ come from the germline V gene. The length of the CDR3 is 15 residues. V shed 4 bases, J shed 5 bases, and the junction held 7 bases outside the gene matches. CDR3 residues: CASSERTGGYETQYF. The CDR3, as DNA: TGCGCCAGCAGCGAAAGGACAGGGGGCTATGAGACCCAGTACTTC.

This rearrangement joins TRBV6-1 to TRBJ1-6; D gene ambiguous. Trimming took 3 bases from V and 4 from J, leaving 4 bases between them. Germline V gives CDR1 MNHNS, CDR2 SASEGT. The CDR3 length is 13 residues. CDR3 loop: CASSDLYNSPLHF. The CDR3 DNA is TGTGCCAGCAGTGATTTGTATAATTCACCCCTCCACTTT.